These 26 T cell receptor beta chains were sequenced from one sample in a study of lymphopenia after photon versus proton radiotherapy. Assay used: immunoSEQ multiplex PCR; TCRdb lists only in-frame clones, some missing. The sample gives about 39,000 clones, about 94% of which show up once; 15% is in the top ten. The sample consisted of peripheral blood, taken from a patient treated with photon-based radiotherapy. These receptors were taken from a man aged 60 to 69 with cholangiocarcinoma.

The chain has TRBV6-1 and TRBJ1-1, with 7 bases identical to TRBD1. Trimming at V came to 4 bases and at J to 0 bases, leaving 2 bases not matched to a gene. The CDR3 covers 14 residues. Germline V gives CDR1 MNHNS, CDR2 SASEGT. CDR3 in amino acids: CASSGGQVNTEAFF. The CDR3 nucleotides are TGTGCCAGCAGTGGAGGACAGGTGAACACTGAAGCTTTCTTT.

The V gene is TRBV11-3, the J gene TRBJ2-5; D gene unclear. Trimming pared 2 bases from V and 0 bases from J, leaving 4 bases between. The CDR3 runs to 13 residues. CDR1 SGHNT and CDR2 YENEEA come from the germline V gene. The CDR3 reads CASSLYNQETQYF. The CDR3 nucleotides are TGTGCCAGCAGCTTATACAACCAAGAGACCCAGTACTTC.

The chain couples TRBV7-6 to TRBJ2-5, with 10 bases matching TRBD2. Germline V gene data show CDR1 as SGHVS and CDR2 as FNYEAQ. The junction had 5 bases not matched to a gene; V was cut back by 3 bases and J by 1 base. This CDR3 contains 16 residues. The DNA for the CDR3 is TGTGCCAGCAGCTTTCGACTAGCGGGCACCCAAGAGACCCAGTACTTC. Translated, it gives CASSFRLAGTQETQYF.

In DNA form, the CDR3 reads TGTGCCAGCAGTTCCACCATAACCGGGGAGCTGTTTTTT. It specifies CASSSTITGELFF. V and J are TRBV6-6 and TRBJ2-2, with D unclear. With 4 bases removed from V and 5 bases from J, the gap between germline ends came to 8 bases. The CDR3 sequence is 13 residues long. Germline V gives CDR1 MNHNY, CDR2 SVGAGI (reference sequence).

The CDR3 reads CASSPQTVESVYSNQPQHF. The CDR3 DNA reads as TGTGCCAGCAGTCCCCAGACGGTCGAGTCGGTATACAGCAATCAGCCCCAGCATTTT. The rearrangement joins TRBV27 to TRBJ1-5; D remains unclear. CDR1 MNHEY and CDR2 SMNVEV come from the germline V gene (reference sequence). The CDR3 is made up of 19 amino acids. The ends were cut back, 5 bases at V and 1 base at J, with 24 bases in the middle.

Here the CDR3 reads CASSARTSGSTDTQYF. In DNA, the CDR3 is TGTGCCAGTAGTGCCAGGACTAGCGGGAGTACAGATACGCAGTATTTT. The chain couples TRBV19 to TRBJ2-3, with 13 bases that match TRBD2. V was pared by 5 bases and J by 3 bases, with 5 bases of the junction left unmatched. The CDR3 consists of 16 residues. CDR1 LNHDA and CDR2 SQIVND come from the germline V gene (reference sequence).

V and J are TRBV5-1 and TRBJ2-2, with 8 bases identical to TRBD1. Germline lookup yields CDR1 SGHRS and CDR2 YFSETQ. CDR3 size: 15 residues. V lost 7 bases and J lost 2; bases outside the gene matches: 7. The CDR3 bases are TGCGCCAGCGGAAAAGGACAGGGAAACACCGGGGAGCTGTTTTTT. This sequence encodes CASGKGQGNTGELFF.

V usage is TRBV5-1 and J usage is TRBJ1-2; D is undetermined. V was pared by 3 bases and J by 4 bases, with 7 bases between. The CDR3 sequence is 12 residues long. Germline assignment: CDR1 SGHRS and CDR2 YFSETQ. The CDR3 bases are TGCGCCAGCAGCTCGGAATTCTATGGCTACACCTTC. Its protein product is CASSSEFYGYTF. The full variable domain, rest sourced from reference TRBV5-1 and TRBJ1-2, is KAGVTQTPRYLIKTRGQQVTLSCSPISGHRSVSWYQQTPGQGLQFLFEYFSETQRNKGNFPGRFSGRQFSNSRSEMNVSTLELGDSALYLCASSSEFYGYTFGSGTRLTVV.

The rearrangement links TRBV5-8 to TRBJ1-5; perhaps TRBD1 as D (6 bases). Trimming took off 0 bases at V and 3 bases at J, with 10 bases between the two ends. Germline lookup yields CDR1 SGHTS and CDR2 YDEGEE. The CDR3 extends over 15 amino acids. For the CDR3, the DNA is TGTGCCAGCAGCTTGGGGGGGCGGCCCAATCAGCCCCAGCATTTT. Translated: CASSLGGRPNQPQHF.

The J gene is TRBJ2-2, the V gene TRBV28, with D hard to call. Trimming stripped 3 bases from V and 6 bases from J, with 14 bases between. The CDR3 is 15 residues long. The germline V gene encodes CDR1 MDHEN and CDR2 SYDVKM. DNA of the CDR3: TGTGCCAGCAGTTTCCGGGTGGTCGCCCCCGGGGAGCTGTTTTTT. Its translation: CASSFRVVAPGELFF.

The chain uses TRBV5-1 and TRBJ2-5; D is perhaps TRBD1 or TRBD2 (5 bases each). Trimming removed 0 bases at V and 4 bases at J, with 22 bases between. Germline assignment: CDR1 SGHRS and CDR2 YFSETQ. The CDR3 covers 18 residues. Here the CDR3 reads CASSLAGAASRFGETQYF. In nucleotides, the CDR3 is TGCGCCAGCAGCTTGGCCGGGGCGGCCAGCCGGTTCGGAGAGACCCAGTACTTC.

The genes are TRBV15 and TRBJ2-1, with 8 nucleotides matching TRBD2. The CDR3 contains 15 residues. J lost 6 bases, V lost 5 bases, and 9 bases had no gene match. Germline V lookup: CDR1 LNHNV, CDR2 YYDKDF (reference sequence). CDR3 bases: TGTGCCACCAGCTCTATCGGACTAGCCGCCAATGAGCAGTTCTTC. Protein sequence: CATSSIGLAANEQFF.

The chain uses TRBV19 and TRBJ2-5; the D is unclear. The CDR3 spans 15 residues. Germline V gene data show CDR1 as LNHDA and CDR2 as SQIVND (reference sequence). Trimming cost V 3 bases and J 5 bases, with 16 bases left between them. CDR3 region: CASSISSVFTETQYF. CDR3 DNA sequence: TGTGCCAGTAGTATTTCCTCGGTCTTTACGGAGACCCAGTACTTC.

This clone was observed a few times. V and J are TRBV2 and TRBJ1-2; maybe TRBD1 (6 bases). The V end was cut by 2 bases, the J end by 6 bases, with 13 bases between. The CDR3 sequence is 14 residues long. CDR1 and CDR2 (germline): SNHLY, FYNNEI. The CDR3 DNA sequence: TGTGCCAGCAGTGAACTGCAGGGGTTCCATGGCTACACCTTC. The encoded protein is CASSELQGFHGYTF.

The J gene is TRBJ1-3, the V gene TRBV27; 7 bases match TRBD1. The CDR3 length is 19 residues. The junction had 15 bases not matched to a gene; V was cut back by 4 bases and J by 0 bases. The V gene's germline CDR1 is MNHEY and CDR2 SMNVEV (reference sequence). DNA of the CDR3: TGTGCCAGCAGTTCAACAGGGGTAGGATTTTCTCTCTCTGGAAACACCATATATTTT. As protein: CASSSTGVGFSLSGNTIYF.

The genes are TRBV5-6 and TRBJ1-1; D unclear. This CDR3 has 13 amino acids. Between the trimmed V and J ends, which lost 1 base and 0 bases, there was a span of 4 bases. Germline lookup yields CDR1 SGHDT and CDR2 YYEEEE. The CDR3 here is CASSLTMNTEAFF. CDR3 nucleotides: TGTGCCAGCAGCTTGACGATGAACACTGAAGCTTTCTTT.

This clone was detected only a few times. CDR3 loop: CASSEGQGQPQHF. Written as DNA, the CDR3 is TGTGCCAGCAGCGAAGGACAGGGCCAGCCCCAGCATTTT. V and J are TRBV9 and TRBJ1-5, with 8 bases identical to TRBD1. Germline-derived CDR1 and CDR2 are SGDLS and YYNGEE. The CDR3 consists of 13 residues. J was trimmed by 7 bases and V by 3 bases; bases with no gene match: 3.

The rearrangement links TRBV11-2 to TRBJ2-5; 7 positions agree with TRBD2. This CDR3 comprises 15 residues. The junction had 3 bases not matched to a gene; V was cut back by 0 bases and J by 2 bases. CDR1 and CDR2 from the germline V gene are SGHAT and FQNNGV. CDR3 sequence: CASSLDVGGQETQYF. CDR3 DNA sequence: TGTGCCAGCAGCTTAGATGTGGGGGGGCAAGAGACCCAGTACTTC.

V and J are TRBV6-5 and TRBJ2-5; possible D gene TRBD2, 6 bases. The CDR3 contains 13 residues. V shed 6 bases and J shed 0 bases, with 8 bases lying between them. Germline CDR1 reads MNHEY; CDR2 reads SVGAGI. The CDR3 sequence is CASRRGNQETQYF. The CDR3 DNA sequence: TGTGCCAGCAGACGGGGGAACCAAGAGACCCAGTACTTC.

The CDR3 sequence is CASSPTGTYSYEQYF. CDR3 sequence (DNA): TGTGCCAGCAGCCCGACAGGGACCTACTCCTACGAGCAGTACTTC. The rearrangement uses TRBV6-6 and TRBJ2-7; 7 nucleotides align to TRBD1. Germline V gene lookup returns CDR1 MNHNY and CDR2 SVGAGI (reference sequence). Trimming took 6 bases from V and 0 from J; bases not matched to a gene: 8. This CDR3 is 15 amino acids long.

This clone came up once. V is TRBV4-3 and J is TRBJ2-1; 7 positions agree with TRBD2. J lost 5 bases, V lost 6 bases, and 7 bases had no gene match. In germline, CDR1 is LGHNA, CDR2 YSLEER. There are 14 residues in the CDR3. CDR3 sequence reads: CASSLAAYNNEQFF. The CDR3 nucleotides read TGCGCCAGCAGTCTAGCGGCATACAACAATGAGCAGTTCTTC.

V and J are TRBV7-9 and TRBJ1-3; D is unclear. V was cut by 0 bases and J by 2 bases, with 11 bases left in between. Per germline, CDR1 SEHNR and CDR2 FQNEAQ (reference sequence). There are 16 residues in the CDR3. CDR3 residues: CASSLAFPSAGNTIYF. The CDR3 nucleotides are TGTGCCAGCAGCTTAGCGTTCCCTTCCGCTGGAAACACCATATATTTT.

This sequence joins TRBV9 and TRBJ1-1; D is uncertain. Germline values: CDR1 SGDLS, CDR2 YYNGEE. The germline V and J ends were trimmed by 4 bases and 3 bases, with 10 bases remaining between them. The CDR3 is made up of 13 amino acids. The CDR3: CASSPGEDTEAFF. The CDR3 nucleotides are TGTGCCAGCAGCCCCGGGGAGGACACTGAAGCTTTCTTT.

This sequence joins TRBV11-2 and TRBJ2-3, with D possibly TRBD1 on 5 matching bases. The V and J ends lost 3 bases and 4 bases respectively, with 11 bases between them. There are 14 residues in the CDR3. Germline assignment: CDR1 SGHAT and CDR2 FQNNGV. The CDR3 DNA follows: TGTGCCAGCAGCTTGACAGAGATATCAGATACGCAGTATTTT. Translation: CASSLTEISDTQYF.

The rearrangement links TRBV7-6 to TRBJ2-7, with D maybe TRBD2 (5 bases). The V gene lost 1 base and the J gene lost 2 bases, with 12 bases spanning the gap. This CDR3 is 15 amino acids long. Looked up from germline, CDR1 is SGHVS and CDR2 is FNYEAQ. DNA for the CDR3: TGTGCCAGCAGCTTAGGACGGGGAAGGACCTACGAGCAGTACTTC. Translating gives CASSLGRGRTYEQYF.

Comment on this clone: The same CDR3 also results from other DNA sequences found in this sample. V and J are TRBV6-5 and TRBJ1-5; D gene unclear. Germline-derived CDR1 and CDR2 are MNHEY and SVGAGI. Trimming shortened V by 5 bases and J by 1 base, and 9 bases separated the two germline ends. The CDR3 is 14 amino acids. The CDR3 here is CASSRRASNQPQHF. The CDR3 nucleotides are TGTGCCAGCAGTAGACGGGCCAGCAATCAGCCCCAGCATTTT.